This TCR beta chain is drawn from a study of blood T cell repertoires in COVID-19. Study summary: PBMCs, B-cell-depleted T cells, or T cells provided the cDNA or gDNA that made up the material.

Methods used by the authors: Using reference gene primer amplification, nucleated cell counts were estimated. Profiled with immunoSEQ multiplex PCR; TCRdb holds only in-frame clones, not every one. V and J calls and clone size come straight from that table; D and trimming were deduced from the DNA. The table shows just over 150,000 clones, with just under 95% occurring only once. Germline V gives CDR1 SEHNR, CDR2 FQNEAQ (reference sequence). The CDR3 is 13 amino acids. V lost 5 bases and J lost 5, with 10 bases in between. The TCR originated in a woman aged 45-65 years with acute or convalescent COVID-19. The sequencing sample was made of peripheral blood. This chain connects TRBV7-9 to TRBJ1-5, with a possible D match to TRBD1 (5 bases). The CDR3 DNA reads as TGTGCCAGCAGCCCAACGGGGGATCAGCCCCAGCATTTT. Protein product: CASSPTGDQPQHF.